What follows are 18 T cell receptor beta chains derived from one specimen sequenced in a study of blood T cell repertoires in COVID-19. Sequencing was performed with immunoSEQ multiplex PCR; in TCRdb, only in-frame clones are kept and a portion is missing. This sample has approximately 82,000 clones, with roughly four fifths found just once. The sequenced sample consisted of peripheral blood. The source of these receptors is a man between 45 and 60 years old with active or convalescent COVID-19.

The table lists this clone with a count of one. The V and J genes are TRBV19 and TRBJ2-1, with 7 bases matching TRBD2. Per the germline V gene, CDR1 is LNHDA and CDR2 is SQIVND (reference sequence). Trimming removed 1 base from V and 5 bases from J; junction bases left unmatched: 8. The CDR3 contains 16 residues. CDR3 coding DNA: TGTGCCAGTAGTATAGGGGGCCTGGGGAGGGACAATGAGCAGTTCTTC. Its protein product is CASSIGGLGRDNEQFF.

This chain connects TRBV30 to TRBJ1-5; unclear D gene. There are 14 residues in the CDR3. Germline lookup yields CDR1 GTSNPN and CDR2 SVGIG (reference sequence). With 2 bases removed from V and 1 base from J, the gap between germline ends came to 9 bases. The CDR3: CAWSPKSSNQPQHF. CDR3 DNA: TGTGCCTGGAGTCCTAAATCAAGCAATCAGCCCCAGCATTTT.

In DNA, the CDR3 is TGTGCCAGCAGTGAAGCAGTCGGGAATTCACCCCTCCACTTT. It specifies CASSEAVGNSPLHF. The chain joins TRBV6-1 to TRBJ1-6, with D unclear. Trimming took off 0 bases at V and 7 bases at J, with 7 bases between the two ends. This CDR3 is built from 14 residues. Germline V gene lookup returns CDR1 MNHNS and CDR2 SASEGT.

This clone occurred once. V usage is TRBV29-1 and J usage is TRBJ2-4; 7 positions match TRBD2. Trimming cost V 7 bases and J 8 bases; bases outside gene matches: 11. This CDR3 region has 13 residues. Germline lookup yields CDR1 SQVTM and CDR2 ANQGSEA. The CDR3 sequence: CSALGQGGDIQYF. In nucleotides, the CDR3 is TGCAGCGCCCTGGGGCAGGGAGGGGACATTCAGTACTTC.

The CDR3 nucleotides read TGTGCCAGCAGGGGAGGCGGGGAGCTGTTTTTT. Translated, it gives CASRGGGELFF. This chain joins TRBV7-2 and TRBJ2-2, with D possibly being TRBD2 (6 bases). The V end was cut by 6 bases, the J end by 7 bases, with 6 bases between. Per the germline V gene, CDR1 is SGHTA and CDR2 is FQGNSA. CDR3 length: 11 amino acids.

This clone was seen only a few times. The V gene is TRBV3-1 (or the pseudogene TRBV3-2), the J gene TRBJ1-3; tentatively, D is TRBD1 (5 bases). Trimming left V 3 bases short and J 0 bases short, with 12 bases between. Germline assignment: CDR1 LGHDT and CDR2 YNNKEL (reference sequence). This CDR3 region has 16 residues. The CDR3 is CASSHDSSVSGNTIYF. The CDR3 DNA reads TGTGCCAGCAGCCATGACAGCTCCGTCTCTGGAAACACCATATATTTT.

This chain uses TRBV24-1 with TRBJ2-5; maybe TRBD1 (6 bases). CDR3 length: 15 residues. Deletions cut 4 bases from V and 2 bases from J, with 13 bases between. CDR1 and CDR2 from the germline V gene are KGHDR and SFDVKD. The CDR3 DNA is TGTGCCACCAGTGAACGTGGACAGCCTCAAGAGACCCAGTACTTC. It encodes CATSERGQPQETQYF.

In this sample, this clone turned up a few times. The V gene is TRBV7-8, the J gene TRBJ2-2, with 11 bases aligning to TRBD1. Germline V gives CDR1 SGHVS, CDR2 FQNEAQ. Germline trimming cut 2 bases from V and 6 bases from J; bases unmatched to any gene: 2. The CDR3 contains 15 residues. CDR3 in DNA: TGTGCCAGCAGCTTACGGGACAGGGGGGCCGGGGAGCTGTTTTTT. It encodes CASSLRDRGAGELFF.

CDR3: CASSYYPPTGDGNYGYTF. Written as DNA, the CDR3 is TGTGCCAGCAGTTACTACCCTCCAACAGGGGACGGTAACTATGGCTACACCTTC. The V and J genes are TRBV27 and TRBJ1-2, with 7 positions matching TRBD1. The ends lost 4 bases at V and 1 base at J; junction bases unmatched: 15. The CDR3 sequence is 18 residues long. Germline V gives CDR1 MNHEY, CDR2 SMNVEV (reference sequence).

This chain links TRBV5-1 with TRBJ2-3, with unresolved D. Germline V gives CDR1 SGHRS, CDR2 YFSETQ. This CDR3 region has 15 residues. Trimming took 0 bases from V and 4 from J, leaving 12 bases between them. The CDR3 is CASSLGAKDADTQYF. CDR3 coding DNA: TGCGCCAGCAGCTTGGGGGCCAAAGACGCAGATACGCAGTATTTT.

The chain couples TRBV18 to TRBJ1-3; 9 bases line up with TRBD1. The germline V gene has CDR1 KGHSH and CDR2 LQKENI. V was clipped by 6 bases and J by 4 bases; unmatched bases: 7. This CDR3 spans 15 amino acids. The CDR3 sequence is CASSSGTGTGNTIYF. The CDR3 nucleotides are TGTGCCAGCTCGAGCGGGACAGGGACCGGAAACACCATATATTTT.

This clone was detected a few times. This chain connects TRBV6-5 to TRBJ2-1; TRBD2 matches 10 bases. Germline-derived CDR1 and CDR2 are MNHEY and SVGAGI. The trim removed 8 bases at V and 9 bases at J, leaving 7 bases unmatched. This CDR3 has 13 amino acids. The CDR3 region has the DNA TGTGCCAGCGAACTAGCGGGGTTGATTGAGCAGTTCTTC. Protein: CASELAGLIEQFF.

The J gene is TRBJ2-1, the V gene TRBV5-1, with TRBD1 matching over 11 bases. From germline, CDR1 is SGHRS and CDR2 YFSETQ. This CDR3 is built from 16 residues. V lost 2 bases, J lost 4 bases, and 5 bases stayed unmatched. CDR3: CASSLAGTGGYNEQFF. The CDR3 nucleotides read TGCGCCAGCAGCTTAGCCGGGACAGGGGGTTACAATGAGCAGTTCTTC.

The genes are TRBV10-1 and TRBJ1-1; D possibly corresponds to TRBD1 (5 bases). The length of the CDR3 is 12 residues. Per germline, CDR1 WNHNN and CDR2 SYGVQD (reference sequence). V was pared by 6 bases and J by 4 bases, with 9 bases between. CDR3 amino acids: CASSTGGTEAFF. CDR3 DNA: TGCGCCAGCAGCACCGGGGGCACTGAAGCTTTCTTT.

In nucleotides, the CDR3 is TGTGCCAGCAGTTTAGGGACTGGACAGCCCCAGCATTTT. This encodes CASSLGTGQPQHF. This chain links TRBV12-3 or TRBV12-4 with TRBJ1-5; no reliable D call. This CDR3 contains 13 residues. Trimming pared 1 base from V and 7 bases from J, leaving 8 bases between.

The chain combines TRBV6-5 with TRBJ1-3; D gene unclear. The germline CDR1 and CDR2 sequences are MNHEY and SVGAGI. V was shortened by 0 bases and J by 8 bases, with 17 bases between the two germline ends. This CDR3 has 16 amino acids. DNA for the CDR3: TGTGCCAGCAGTTACTCTATTACGAGAGGTCGGGACACCATATATTTT. This codes for CASSYSITRGRDTIYF.

This clone was detected a few times. The chain employs TRBV19 and TRBJ1-6; D remains unclear. Trimming cost V 0 bases and J 14 bases, with 11 bases left between them. The CDR3 extends over 13 amino acids. Germline assignment: CDR1 LNHDA and CDR2 SQIVND (reference sequence). This chain's CDR3 is CASSIDLGSALHF. CDR3 bases: TGTGCCAGTAGTATAGACCTGGGGAGTGCCCTCCACTTT.

The chain joins TRBV10-1 to TRBJ2-1, with D perhaps TRBD2 (6 bases). V was shortened by 1 base and J by 13 bases, with 8 bases between the two germline ends. CDR3 length: 11 amino acids. From germline, CDR1 is WNHNN and CDR2 SYGVQD (reference sequence). For the CDR3, the DNA is TGCGCCAGCAGTGAGTGGACTATTCAGTTCTTC. Protein sequence: CASSEWTIQFF.